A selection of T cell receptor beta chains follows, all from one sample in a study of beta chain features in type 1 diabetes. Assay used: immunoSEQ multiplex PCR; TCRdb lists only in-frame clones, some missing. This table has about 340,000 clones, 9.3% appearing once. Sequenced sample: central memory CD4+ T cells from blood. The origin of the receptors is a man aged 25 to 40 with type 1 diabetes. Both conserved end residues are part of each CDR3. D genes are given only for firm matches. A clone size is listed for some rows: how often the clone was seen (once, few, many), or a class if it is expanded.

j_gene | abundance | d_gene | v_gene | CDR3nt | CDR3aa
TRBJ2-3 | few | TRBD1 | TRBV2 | TGTGCCAGCGGAGCCAGGGGGTCTGGCACAGATACGCAGTATTTT | CASGARGSGTDTQYF
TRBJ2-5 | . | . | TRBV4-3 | TGCGCCAGCAGCCAAGATCGCAGGAGGACCCAGTACTTC | CASSQDRRRTQYF
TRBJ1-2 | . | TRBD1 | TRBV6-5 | TGTGCCAGCAGTTCTCCAGGACAGGGTAATGGCTACACCTTC | CASSSPGQGNGYTF
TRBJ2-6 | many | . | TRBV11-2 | TGTGCCAGCAGCTTGGACAGCTCTGGGGCCAACGTCCTGACTTTC | CASSLDSSGANVLTF
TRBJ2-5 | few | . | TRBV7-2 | TGTGCCAGCAGCTTAAACGCGGGCGAACAAGAGACCCAGTACTTC | CASSLNAGEQETQYF
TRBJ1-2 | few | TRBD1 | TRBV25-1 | TGTGCCAGCAGTGAATTGGGACAGGGGAAAGGCTACACCTTC | CASSELGQGKGYTF
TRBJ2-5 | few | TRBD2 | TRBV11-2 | TGTGCCAGCAGCCCAGGACTAGCTCAAGAGACCCAGTACTTC | CASSPGLAQETQYF
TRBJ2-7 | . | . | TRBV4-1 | TGCGCCAGCAGCCAAGATATCGGGGAGACTAAAAGGGTTCAGCAGTACTTC | CASSQDIGETKRVQQYF
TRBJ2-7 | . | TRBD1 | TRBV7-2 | TGTGCCAGCGGAGGAGCCCGGGACAGGCAGTACTTC | CASGGARDRQYF
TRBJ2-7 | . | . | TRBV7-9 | TGTGCCAGCAGCCCCTCCCACGAGCAGTACTTC | CASSPSHEQYF
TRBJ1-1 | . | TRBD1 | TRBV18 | TGTGCCAGCTCACCACTTCAGGGGGAGAACACTGAAGCTTTCTTT | CASSPLQGENTEAFF
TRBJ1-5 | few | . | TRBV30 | TGTGCCTGGAGTGTAGATAACAATCAGCCCCAGCATTTT | CAWSVDNNQPQHF
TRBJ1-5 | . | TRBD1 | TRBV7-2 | TGTGCCAGCAGAACAGGGGATCGACAGCCCCAGCATTTT | CASRTGDRQPQHF
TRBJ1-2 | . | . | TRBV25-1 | TGTGCCAGCAGCCGGGCTTCCTATGGCTACACCTTC | CASSRASYGYTF
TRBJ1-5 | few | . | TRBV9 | TGTGCCAGCAGCGCCACTCCCTATAGCAATCAGCCCCAGCATTTT | CASSATPYSNQPQHF
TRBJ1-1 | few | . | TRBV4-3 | TGCGCCAGCAGCCAAGATAGGCGCAGGATCACTGAAGCTTTCTTT | CASSQDRRRITEAFF
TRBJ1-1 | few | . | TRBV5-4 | TGTGCCAGCAGCTTGGACCGTGCGGACACTGAAGCTTTCTTT | CASSLDRADTEAFF
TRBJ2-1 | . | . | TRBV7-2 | TGTGCCAGCAGCTTAGCGGGGGCCACATACAATGAGCAGTTCTTC | CASSLAGATYNEQFF
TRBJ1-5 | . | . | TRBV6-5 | TGTGCCAGCAGTTACGACGGAAACAATCAGCCCCAGCATTTT | CASSYDGNNQPQHF
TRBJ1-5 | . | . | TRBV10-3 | TGTGCCATCAGTTCAGACGGTCCCAGGCAGCCCCAGCATTTT | CAISSDGPRQPQHF
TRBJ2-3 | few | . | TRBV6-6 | TGTGCCAGCAGCAGGGGACAACGCACAGATACGCAGTATTTT | CASSRGQRTDTQYF
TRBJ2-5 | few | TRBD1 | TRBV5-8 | TGTGCCAGCAGCTCCGGGACAGGGCTAGGAGAGACCCAGTACTTC | CASSSGTGLGETQYF
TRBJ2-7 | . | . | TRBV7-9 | TGTGCCAGCAGCTTAGCCTCAACAAGCGAGCAGTACTTC | CASSLASTSEQYF
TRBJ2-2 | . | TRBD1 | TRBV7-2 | TGTGCCAGCAGCTCGGGACAGGTTAACACCGGGGAGCTGTTTTTT | CASSSGQVNTGELFF
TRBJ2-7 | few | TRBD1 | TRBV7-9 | TGTGCCAGCAGCCCCGACCTGACAGGGCACTACGAGCAGTACTTC | CASSPDLTGHYEQYF
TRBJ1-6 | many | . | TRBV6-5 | TGTGCCAGCAGTTACGGTGGTGGAGGCTCACCCCTCCACTTT | CASSYGGGGSPLHF
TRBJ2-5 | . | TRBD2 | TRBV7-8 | TGTGCCAGCAGCTTAGAGGTAGCGGGGAGGTCCCAGTACTTC | CASSLEVAGRSQYF
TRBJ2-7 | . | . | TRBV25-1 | TGTGCCAGCAGTGAGTCTACGACTCGGATCGAGCAGTACTTC | CASSESTTRIEQYF
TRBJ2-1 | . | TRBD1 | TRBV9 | TGTGCCAGCAGCGGGGGACAGGGGAACAATGAGCAGTTCTTC | CASSGGQGNNEQFF
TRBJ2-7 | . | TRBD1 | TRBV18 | TGTGCCAGCTCGCCCGGGACAGGAGAGTTCTACGAGCAGTACTTC | CASSPGTGEFYEQYF
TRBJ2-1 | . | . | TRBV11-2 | TGTGCCAGCAGCTTAGACAGTCTCCCGATCTTC | CASSLDSLPIF
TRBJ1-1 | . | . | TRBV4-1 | TGCGCCAGCAGCCAAGAACCAGGGACGAACACTGAAGCTTTCTTT | CASSQEPGTNTEAFF
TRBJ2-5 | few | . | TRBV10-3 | TGTGCCATCAGTGAGGCCGGGTCAGAGACCCAGTACTTC | CAISEAGSETQYF
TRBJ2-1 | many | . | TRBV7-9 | TGTGCCAGCAGCCCCGTGCCCAGGGGAAATGAGCAGTTCTTC | CASSPVPRGNEQFF
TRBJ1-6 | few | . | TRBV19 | TGTGCCAGTAGTATACGACGGGAGACTAATTCACCCCTCCACTTT | CASSIRRETNSPLHF
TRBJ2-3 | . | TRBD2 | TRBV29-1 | TGCAGCGTCGTTACTAGCGGGGTAGGGGATACGCAGTATTTT | CSVVTSGVGDTQYF
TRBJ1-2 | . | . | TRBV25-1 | TGTGCCAGCAGTGTGTATACAGGGAATGGCTACACCTTC | CASSVYTGNGYTF
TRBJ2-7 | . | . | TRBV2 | TGTGCCAGCAGGAGGGAGTACGAGCAGTACTTC | CASRREYEQYF
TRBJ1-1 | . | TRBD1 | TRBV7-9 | TGTGCCAGCAGCGTACAGGGGCCCAACACTGAAGCTTTCTTT | CASSVQGPNTEAFF
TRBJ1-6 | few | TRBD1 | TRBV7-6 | TGTGCCAGCAGCTTGCTTCCTTACAGAGGACAGGGTTCTTCACCCCTCCACTTT | CASSLLPYRGQGSSPLHF
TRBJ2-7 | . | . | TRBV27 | TGTGCCAGCAGATCACAGGAGAGCTCCTACGAGCAGTACTTC | CASRSQESSYEQYF
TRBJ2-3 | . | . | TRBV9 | TGTGCCAGCAGCGCGGGACTGGCACCCACAGATACGCAGTATTTT | CASSAGLAPTDTQYF
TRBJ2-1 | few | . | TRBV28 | TGTGCCAGCAGTTTCCGGGGAGAGCAGTTCTTC | CASSFRGEQFF
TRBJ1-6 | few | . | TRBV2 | TGTGCCAGCATCGGGGGCCCAAGTTATAATTCACCCCTCCACTTT | CASIGGPSYNSPLHF
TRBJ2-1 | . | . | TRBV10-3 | TGTGCCATCAGTGCGGGACTCACCTACAATGAGCAGTTCTTC | CAISAGLTYNEQFF
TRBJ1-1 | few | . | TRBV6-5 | TGTGCCAGCAGTTATGGGGGCGGCGGGGTCACTGAAGCTTTCTTT | CASSYGGGGVTEAFF
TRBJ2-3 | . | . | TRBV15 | TGTGCCACCAGCAGAGATAGGGGGAAAACAGATACGCAGTATTTT | CATSRDRGKTDTQYF
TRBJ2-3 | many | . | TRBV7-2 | TGTGCCAGCAGCTCAGTAGTGACTAGCACAGATACGCAGTATTTT | CASSSVVTSTDTQYF
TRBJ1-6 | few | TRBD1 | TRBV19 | TGTGCCAGTAGTTGGGGGGACAGCTCGAATTCACCCCTCCACTTT | CASSWGDSSNSPLHF
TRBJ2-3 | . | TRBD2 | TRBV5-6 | TGTGCCAGCAGCCGACTAGCGGGGAATACGCAGTATTTT | CASSRLAGNTQYF
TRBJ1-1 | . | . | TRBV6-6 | TGTGCCAGCAGTAAACGGACAGATTCTGAAGCTTTCTTT | CASSKRTDSEAFF
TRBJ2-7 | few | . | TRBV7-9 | TGTGCCAGCAGCTTGACAGTAGAATACGAGCAGTACTTC | CASSLTVEYEQYF
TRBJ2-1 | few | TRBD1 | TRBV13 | TGTGCCAGCAGCTTCGGGGACAGGAGCTACAATGAGCAGTTCTTC | CASSFGDRSYNEQFF